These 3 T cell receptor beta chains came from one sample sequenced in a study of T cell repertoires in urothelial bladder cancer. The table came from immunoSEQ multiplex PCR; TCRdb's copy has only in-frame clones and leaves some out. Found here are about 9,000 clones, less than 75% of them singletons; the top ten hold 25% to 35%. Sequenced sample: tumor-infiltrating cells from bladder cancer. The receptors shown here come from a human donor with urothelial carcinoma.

The chain's CDR3 is CASRSHETQYF. The DNA for the CDR3 is TGTGCCAGCAGATCCCATGAGACCCAGTACTTC. The chain links TRBV28 to TRBJ2-5; D not certain. The CDR3 totals 11 residues. Germline V lookup: CDR1 MDHEN, CDR2 SYDVKM. V was pared by 6 bases and J by 5 bases, with 7 bases between.

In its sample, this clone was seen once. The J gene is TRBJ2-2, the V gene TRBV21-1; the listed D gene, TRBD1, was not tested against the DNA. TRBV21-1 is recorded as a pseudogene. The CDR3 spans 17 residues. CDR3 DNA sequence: TGTGCCAGCAGCAAAGAGGGGCAGGACGCGAACACCGGGGAGCTGTTTTTT. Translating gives CASSKEGQDANTGELFF.

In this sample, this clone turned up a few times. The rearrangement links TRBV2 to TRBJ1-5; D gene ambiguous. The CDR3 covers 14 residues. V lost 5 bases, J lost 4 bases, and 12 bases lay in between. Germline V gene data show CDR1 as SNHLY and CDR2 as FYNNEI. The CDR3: CASSLDGWNQPQHF. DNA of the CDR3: TGTGCCAGCAGTCTGGACGGATGGAATCAGCCCCAGCATTTT.